One and the same sample provided the 12 T cell receptor beta chains below, sequenced in a study of molecular identifiers for immune sequencing clone quantification (dated by TCRdb to between 2017 and 2018). To prepare the library, PCR was applied. Sequencing was carried out with an Illumina HiSeq 4000. In-frame beta chains were kept once TCRdb had trimmed the public reads at Q25 with fastp and called clones with MiXCR. One record per CDR3 amino acid sequence lists the most common genes and DNA. The sample has 300,000 to 350,000 distinct CDR3 sequences on record, 20% to 25% of them singletons. Approximately 0.8% of the sample goes to the ten largest clones. The sequencing input was naive CD8+ T cells from blood, with Jurkat cell RNA spiked in. The cell subset or site label, read with the paper, signifies: FACS-sorted CD8+CD4-CCR7+CD45RA+ naive T cells. The receptors derive from a human donor in good health. Some libraries in this study had Jurkat cell RNA spiked in.

As to this clonotype: A read error is possible here, since a much larger clone lies one base away. The CDR3 reads CASSAQWDRFITYGYTF. In DNA form, the CDR3 reads TGTGCCAGCAGCGCTCAGTGGGACAGGTTCATAACGTATGGCTACACCTTC. The genes are TRBV5-4 and TRBJ1-2; 8 bases are a match to TRBD1. The CDR3 sequence is 17 residues long. The V and J ends lost 4 bases and 5 bases, in that order; junction bases with no gene match: 16. Per the germline V gene, CDR1 is SGHNT and CDR2 is YYREEE (reference sequence).

Concerning this clonotype itself: Since a much larger clone is just one base distant, this may be a read error. The chain is built from TRBV29-1 and TRBJ2-2; D possibly uses TRBD1 or TRBD2 (5 bases each). Germline V lookup: CDR1 SQVTM, CDR2 ANQGSEA. The CDR3 sequence is 14 residues long. In DNA, the CDR3 is TGCAGCGTTGAAAGGCAGGACAACACCGGGGAGCCGTTTTTT. Translating it yields CSVERQDNTGEPFF.

As to this clonotype: A read error is likely, as this CDR3 ends without the conserved phenylalanine or tryptophan. The V call is TRBV4-3, the J call TRBJ1-1; possible D gene TRBD1, 6 bases. The germline V and J ends were trimmed by 1 base and 8 bases, with 17 bases remaining between them. This CDR3 comprises 15 residues. In germline, CDR1 is LGHNA, CDR2 YSLEER. The CDR3 sequence is CASSQVYGGPLEAFL. The CDR3 bases are TGCGCCAGCAGCCAAGTTTATGGGGGCCCATTAGAAGCTTTCCTT.

In regard to this clonotype: The CDR3 does not end in the conserved phenylalanine or tryptophan, so this is likely a read error. The chain is built from TRBV20-1 and TRBJ1-1, with D unclear. V lost 5 bases, J lost 10 bases, and 14 bases lay in between. Germline CDR1 reads DFQATT; CDR2 reads SNEGSKA (reference sequence). The length of the CDR3 is 11 residues. CDR3 protein: CSAPVAGSAFS. In DNA form, the CDR3 reads TGCAGTGCTCCAGTCGCCGGGTCAGCTTTCTCT.

Note on this clonotype: The junction shows a germline mismatch at one end, possibly a read error. For the CDR3, the DNA is TGTGCCAGCAGCGTACTGTCGGGACAGGGCCTTGAAGGGCTCAGCTACGAGCAGTATTTC. Translating gives CASSVLSGQGLEGLSYEQYF. The chain recombines TRBV7-9 with TRBJ2-7, with TRBD1 identical over 9 bases. The CDR3 spans 20 residues. From germline, CDR1 is SEHNR and CDR2 FQNEAQ (reference sequence).

This clonotype came up a few times. Sequence at one end of the junction differs from germline and may be a read error. V and J are TRBV4-1 and TRBJ1-1; no clear D. Germline V gene data show CDR1 as MGHRA and CDR2 as YSYEKL. This CDR3 is 12 amino acids long. The CDR3: CASSQGNTGAFF. CDR3 nucleotides: TGCGCCAGCAGCCAAGGGAACACTGGAGCTTTCTTT.

This clonotype came up many times. The chain employs TRBV19 and TRBJ1-1; D is unclear. The CDR3 has 13 amino acids. Per germline, CDR1 LNHDA and CDR2 SQIVND (reference sequence). V gave up 1 base and J gave up 2 bases, with 5 bases separating them. CDR3 in amino acids: CASSIAINTEAFF. The CDR3 bases are TGTGCCAGTAGTATAGCCATCAACACTGAAGCTTTCTTT.

Comment on this clonotype: This may be a read error, as it is one base from a much larger clone. This rearrangement joins TRBV12-3 or TRBV12-4 to TRBJ2-3, with 9 nucleotides matching TRBD2. The CDR3 loop spans 12 amino acids. This CDR3 reads CAAAGGTDAQYF. CDR3 DNA sequence: TGTGCAGCAGCGGGAGGCACAGATGCGCAGTATTTT.

The chain links TRBV29-1 to TRBJ2-1; the match to TRBD2 covers 8 bases. The J segment lost 9 bases and the V segment lost 7 bases, leaving 11 bases of the junction unmatched. Germline loops: CDR1 SQVTM, CDR2 ANQGSEA. There are 13 residues in the CDR3. CDR3: CSALTSGGGEQFF. CDR3 nucleotide sequence: TGCAGCGCCCTCACCAGCGGGGGCGGTGAGCAGTTCTTC.

This clonotype occurred many times. V gene TRBV7-8 combines with J gene TRBJ2-4; 7 bases agree with TRBD1. CDR1 is SGHVS, CDR2 FQNEAQ, per germline. The CDR3 is made up of 18 amino acids. J was trimmed by 0 bases and V by 0 bases; bases with no gene match: 8. CDR3 protein: CASSLALGQWVAKNIQYF. CDR3 sequence (DNA): TGTGCCAGCAGCTTAGCGCTGGGACAGTGGGTAGCCAAAAACATTCAGTACTTC.

Comments on this clonotype: The junction departs from the called germline gene at one end, perhaps through a read error. CDR3 amino acids: CAGSYSTVQETQYF. The CDR3 bases are TGTGCCGGCAGTTACTCGACCGTGCAAGAGACCCAGTACTTC. The rearrangement links TRBV6-2 or TRBV6-3 to TRBJ2-5; D is unresolved. Germline V gene data show CDR1 as MNHEY and CDR2 as SVGEGT. The CDR3 length is 14 residues.

This clonotype was seen many times. This rearrangement joins TRBV14 to TRBJ1-1; weak D call: TRBD1 (6 bases). The CDR3 is 15 amino acids. Trimming removed 4 bases from V and 4 bases from J, with 16 bases in between. CDR1 and CDR2 (germline): SGHDN, FVKESK. This CDR3 reads CASSRHRDEATEAFF. In DNA form, the CDR3 reads TGTGCCAGCAGCCGACACAGGGATGAGGCCACTGAAGCTTTCTTT.